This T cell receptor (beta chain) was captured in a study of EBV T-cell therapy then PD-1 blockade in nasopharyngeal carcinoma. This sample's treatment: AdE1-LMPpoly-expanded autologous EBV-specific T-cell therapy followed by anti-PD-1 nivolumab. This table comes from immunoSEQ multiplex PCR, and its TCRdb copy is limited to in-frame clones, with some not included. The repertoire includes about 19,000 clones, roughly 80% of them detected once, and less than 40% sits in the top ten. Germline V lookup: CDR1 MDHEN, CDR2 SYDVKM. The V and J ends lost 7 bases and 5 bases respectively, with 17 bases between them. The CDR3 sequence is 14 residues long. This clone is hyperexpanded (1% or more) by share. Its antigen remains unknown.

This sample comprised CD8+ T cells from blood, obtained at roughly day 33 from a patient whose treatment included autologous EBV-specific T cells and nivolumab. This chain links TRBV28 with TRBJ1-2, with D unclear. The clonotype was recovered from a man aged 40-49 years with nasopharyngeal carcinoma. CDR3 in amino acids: CASKQTALGYGYTF. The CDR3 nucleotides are TGTGCCAGCAAACAGACGGCGTTGGGATATGGCTACACCTTC.